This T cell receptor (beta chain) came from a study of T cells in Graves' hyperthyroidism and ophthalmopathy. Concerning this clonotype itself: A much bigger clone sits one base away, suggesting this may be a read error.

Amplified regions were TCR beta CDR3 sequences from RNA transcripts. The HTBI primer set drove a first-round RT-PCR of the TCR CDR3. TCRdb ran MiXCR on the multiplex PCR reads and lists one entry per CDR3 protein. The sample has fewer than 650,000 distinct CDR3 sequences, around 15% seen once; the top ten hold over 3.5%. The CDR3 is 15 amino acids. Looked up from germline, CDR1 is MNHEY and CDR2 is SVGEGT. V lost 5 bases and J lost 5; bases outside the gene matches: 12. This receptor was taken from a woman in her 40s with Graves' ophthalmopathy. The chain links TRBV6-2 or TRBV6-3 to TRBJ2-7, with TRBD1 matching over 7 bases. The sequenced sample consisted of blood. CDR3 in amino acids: CASSLTGTVGDEQYF. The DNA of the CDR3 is TGTGCCAGCAGTCTTACCGGGACAGTCGGGGACGAGCAGTACTTC.